Following are 25 T cell receptor beta chains from one sample sequenced in a study of T cells in Graves' hyperthyroidism and ophthalmopathy. TCR beta CDR3 sequences were amplified from RNA transcripts. Initially, a first-round RT-PCR of the TCR CDR3 employed the HTBI primer set. Each CDR3 protein gets one entry after TCRdb re-called the multiplex PCR reads with MiXCR. The sample carries roughly 560,000 distinct CDR3 sequences, roughly 14% recorded once. The source material was blood. These receptors came from a middle-aged woman with Graves' ophthalmopathy.

Ten or more counts support this clonotype. J is TRBJ1-5 and V is TRBV10-3; tentative D call: TRBD1 (6 bases). Deletions cut 4 bases from V and 5 bases from J, with 12 bases between. The CDR3 has 14 amino acids. Per germline, CDR1 ENHRY and CDR2 SYGVKD. The CDR3 sequence is CAISAGVRDQPQHF. In DNA, the CDR3 is TGTGCCATCAGTGCAGGGGTTAGGGATCAGCCCCAGCATTTT.

This clonotype was seen at least ten times. The rearrangement joins TRBV29-1 to TRBJ1-1; unclear D gene. Between the trimmed V and J ends, which lost 3 bases and 0 bases, there was a span of 11 bases. Germline V CDR1 and CDR2: SQVTM, ANQGSEA. The CDR3 has 14 amino acids. The DNA of the CDR3 is TGCAGCGTTGACCCCAGACGGCTGAACACTGAAGCTTTCTTT. This codes for CSVDPRRLNTEAFF. The full variable domain, with the rest looked up from reference TRBV29-1 and TRBJ1-1, is SAVISQKPSRDICQRGTSLTIQCQVDSQVTMMFWYRQQPGQSLTLIATANQGSEATYESGFVIDKFPISRPNLTFSTLTVSNMSPEDSSIYLCSVDPRRLNTEAFFGQGTRLTVV.

This clonotype was seen only a few times. The chain carries TRBV28 and TRBJ1-2, with TRBD1 matching 9 bases. J gave up 8 bases and V 5 bases, and 6 bases lay outside the gene matches. Germline loops: CDR1 MDHEN, CDR2 SYDVKM. The CDR3 extends over 13 amino acids. The CDR3 bases are TGTGCCAGCAGTGAGGGACAGGGCGCGGGCTACACCTTC. Its protein is CASSEGQGAGYTF.

This clonotype was detected ten times or more. The chain links TRBV7-6 to TRBJ2-5, with 9 bases aligning to TRBD2. CDR3 size: 14 residues. Looked up from germline, CDR1 is SGHVS and CDR2 is FNYEAQ. With 4 bases clipped from V and 3 bases from J, the junction kept 3 bases outside the gene matches. CDR3 DNA sequence: TGTGCCAGCAGCTCTCGGACTAGCGAAGAGACCCAGTACTTC. Its translation is CASSSRTSEETQYF.

This clonotype was found many times. The chain employs TRBV6-2 or TRBV6-3 and TRBJ1-1; D may be TRBD1 (5 bases). The germline gives CDR1 MNHEY, CDR2 SVGEGT. With 9 bases removed from V and 5 bases from J, the gap between germline ends came to 16 bases. The CDR3 is made up of 13 amino acids. DNA of the CDR3: TGTGCCAGTATCCGGGTCGAGGGGACTGAAGCTTTCTTT. Protein product: CASIRVEGTEAFF.

This sequence joins TRBV12-5 and TRBJ2-6, with D hard to call. Deletions cut 6 bases from V and 4 bases from J, with 10 bases between. This CDR3 comprises 14 residues. The V gene's germline CDR1 is LGHNT and CDR2 FRNRAP. CDR3 residues: CASGHQGGANVLTF. The DNA of the CDR3 is TGTGCTAGTGGCCATCAAGGGGGGGCCAACGTCCTGACTTTC.

The chain recombines TRBV6-1 with TRBJ1-1; TRBD1 agrees at 7 bases. V gave up 6 bases and J gave up 4 bases; unmatched junction bases: 5. Germline V CDR1 and CDR2: MNHNS, SASEGT. This CDR3 spans 13 amino acids. Here the CDR3 DNA reads TGTGCCAGCAGGACAGGGATGGGCACTGAAGCTTTCTTT. Protein sequence: CASRTGMGTEAFF.

This clonotype showed up many times. The CDR3 DNA follows: TGCAGTGCTAGTGGACCGGGACTAGCGCTCTACGAGCAGTACTTC. Protein product: CSASGPGLALYEQYF. This chain joins TRBV20-1 and TRBJ2-7; 10 bases match TRBD2. The J segment lost 3 bases and the V segment lost 3 bases, leaving 8 bases of the junction unmatched. Per germline, CDR1 DFQATT and CDR2 SNEGSKA (reference sequence). The CDR3 has 15 residues.

This clonotype was observed at least ten times. The V and J genes are TRBV28 and TRBJ2-7; D uncertain. This CDR3 has 15 amino acids. Germline values: CDR1 MDHEN, CDR2 SYDVKM. V lost 5 bases and J lost 2, with 16 bases in between. CDR3 amino acids: CASSPSEDWTYEQYF. CDR3 nucleotides: TGTGCCAGCAGTCCCTCAGAGGATTGGACCTACGAGCAGTACTTC.

The CDR3 here is CASSYGTGNDEQYF. CDR3 bases: TGTGCCAGCAGTTACGGGACAGGGAACGACGAGCAGTACTTC. V is TRBV6-2 or TRBV6-3 and J is TRBJ2-7, with 9 bases fitting TRBD1. The length of the CDR3 is 14 residues. Trimming removed 2 bases from V and 5 bases from J; junction bases left unmatched: 4. Germline V gene data show CDR1 as MNHEY and CDR2 as SVGEGT.

This clonotype was detected a few times. Here the CDR3 reads CASRPGLAGGHHEQYF. The CDR3 bases are TGTGCCAGCAGACCGGGACTAGCGGGAGGGCACCACGAGCAGTACTTC. The chain carries TRBV5-5 and TRBJ2-7; 16 bases match TRBD2. Germline loops: CDR1 SGHKS, CDR2 YYEKEE (reference sequence). This CDR3 has 16 residues. Trimming removed 5 bases from V and 5 bases from J; junction bases left unmatched: 7.

This clonotype was seen ten or more times. CDR3 protein: CASSLRADNEKLFF. CDR3 coding DNA: TGTGCCAGCAGTCTCCGGGCCGATAATGAAAAACTGTTTTTT. The chain carries TRBV28 and TRBJ1-4; D gene uncertain. Trimming shortened V by 5 bases and J by 4 bases, and 11 bases separated the two germline ends. Germline V CDR1 and CDR2: MDHEN, SYDVKM. This CDR3 contains 14 residues.

This clonotype showed up many times. The rearrangement joins TRBV6-5 to TRBJ2-5, with D uncertain. Looked up from germline, CDR1 is MNHEY and CDR2 is SVGAGI. The CDR3 is 14 residues long. Trimming removed 6 bases from V and 0 bases from J, with 11 bases in between. The CDR3 coding sequence is TGTGCCAGCAGCCCCACACCGTACCAAGAGACCCAGTACTTC. Amino acids: CASSPTPYQETQYF.

This clonotype was detected only a few times. The rearrangement uses TRBV19 and TRBJ2-5; TRBD1 might be the D (6 bases). V shed 6 bases and J shed 5 bases, with 16 bases lying between them. CDR1 is LNHDA and CDR2 is SQIVND in the germline V gene (reference sequence). The CDR3 loop spans 14 amino acids. CDR3 bases: TGTGCCAGTAGATCCAGGGGTGATGGCGAGACCCAGTACTTC. Amino acid sequence: CASRSRGDGETQYF.

Remarks on this clonotype: One base away lies a much larger clone, so this may be a sequencing read error. This chain joins TRBV20-1 and TRBJ2-7, with D possibly TRBD2 on 6 matching bases. This CDR3 has 16 residues. CDR1 DFQATT and CDR2 SNEGSKA come from the germline V gene (reference sequence). CDR3 DNA sequence: TGCAGTGCTAGAGATCACTGGCTAGCGCACTCCTACGAGCGGTACTTC. Its protein is CSARDHWLAHSYERYF.

This clonotype has at least ten counts. The chain uses TRBV10-3 and TRBJ2-5; 8 bases map to TRBD2. The CDR3 is made up of 14 amino acids. Germline-derived CDR1 and CDR2 are ENHRY and SYGVKD. Trimming took 11 bases from V and 4 from J; bases not matched to a gene: 12. The CDR3 here is CACKGLAGSETQYF. Here the CDR3 DNA reads TGTGCCTGCAAGGGGTTAGCGGGGTCAGAGACCCAGTACTTC.

This clonotype was detected ten times or more. This chain links TRBV29-1 with TRBJ2-5; D may match TRBD1 or TRBD2 (5 bases each). This CDR3 is 14 amino acids long. Germline V lookup: CDR1 SQVTM, CDR2 ANQGSEA. V lost 6 bases and J lost 2, with 16 bases in between. DNA of the CDR3: TGCAGCGTCCGGGGCAGCGCGTCTCAAGAGACCCAGTACTTC. Translating it yields CSVRGSASQETQYF.

The V and J genes are TRBV10-3 and TRBJ2-7; a possible D gene is TRBD2 (6 bases). V gave up 2 bases and J gave up 6 bases, with 23 bases separating them. The CDR3 consists of 17 residues. Germline loops: CDR1 ENHRY, CDR2 SYGVKD. The CDR3, as DNA: TGTGCCATCAGTGAGACCCCCGGGGGTCGGCCGCCGCGCGAGCAGTACTTC. Translating it yields CAISETPGGRPPREQYF.

In this sample, this clonotype turned up many times. The chain combines TRBV7-2 with TRBJ2-7; 10 bases fit TRBD2. CDR1 is SGHTA and CDR2 is FQGNSA in the germline V gene. J was trimmed by 4 bases and V by 5 bases; bases with no gene match: 8. The CDR3 is made up of 15 amino acids. The CDR3 sequence: CASSKRAGGIYEQYF. The CDR3 nucleotides read TGTGCCAGCAGCAAGCGAGCGGGAGGGATTTACGAGCAGTACTTC.

This clonotype was seen only a few times. The CDR3 nucleotides read TGTGCCTGGAGTCAGGGTTTGAATTCACCCCTCCACTTT. As protein: CAWSQGLNSPLHF. J is TRBJ1-6 and V is TRBV30, with a possible D match to TRBD1 (5 bases). Between the trimmed V and J ends, which lost 2 bases and 7 bases, there was a span of 9 bases. Germline-derived CDR1 and CDR2 are GTSNPN and SVGIG (reference sequence). The CDR3 contains 13 residues.

This clonotype has ten or more counts. This chain joins TRBV12-3 or TRBV12-4 and TRBJ2-5; 7 nucleotides line up with TRBD1. This CDR3 spans 14 amino acids. Trimming took 5 bases from V and 5 from J; bases not matched to a gene: 8. The CDR3 here is CASSHLRGMETQYF. The CDR3, as DNA: TGTGCCAGCAGTCACCTCAGGGGGATGGAGACCCAGTACTTC.

This clonotype was detected only a few times. The chain links TRBV11-2 to TRBJ2-7, with 12 nucleotides matching TRBD2. The CDR3 is made up of 16 amino acids. V was clipped by 4 bases and J by 6 bases; unmatched bases: 10. CDR1 and CDR2 from the germline V gene are SGHAT and FQNNGV. Here the CDR3 DNA reads TGTGCCAGCAGCTGGCCCCGACTAGCGGGAGCCCCCGAGCAGTACTTC. Translating gives CASSWPRLAGAPEQYF.

This clonotype was seen only a few times. V is TRBV15 and J is TRBJ1-5; possible D gene TRBD1, 5 bases. V lost 1 base and J lost 3, with 10 bases in between. Germline CDR1 reads LNHNV; CDR2 reads YYDKDF (reference sequence). The CDR3 runs to 15 residues. The CDR3 spells CATSRARDYNQPQHF. The DNA of the CDR3 is TGTGCCACCAGCAGAGCCCGGGACTACAATCAGCCCCAGCATTTT.

This clonotype was observed a few times. The V call is TRBV5-5, the J call TRBJ2-3; D may match TRBD1 or TRBD2 (6 bases each). Germline V gives CDR1 SGHKS, CDR2 YYEKEE (reference sequence). V was pared by 0 bases and J by 4 bases, with 12 bases between. The CDR3 spans 15 residues. CDR3 residues: CASSLAMGGSDTQYF. The CDR3 DNA reads as TGTGCCAGCAGCTTGGCCATGGGGGGCTCAGATACGCAGTATTTT.

This clonotype has ten or more counts. This chain links TRBV19 with TRBJ1-2, with D perhaps matching TRBD1 (6 bases). This CDR3 has 11 residues. The germline gives CDR1 LNHDA, CDR2 SQIVND (reference sequence). Trimming stripped 6 bases from V and 7 bases from J, with 9 bases between. The CDR3 nucleotides read TGTGCCAGTAGGAACAGGGCTGGCTACACCTTC. Amino acid sequence: CASRNRAGYTF.